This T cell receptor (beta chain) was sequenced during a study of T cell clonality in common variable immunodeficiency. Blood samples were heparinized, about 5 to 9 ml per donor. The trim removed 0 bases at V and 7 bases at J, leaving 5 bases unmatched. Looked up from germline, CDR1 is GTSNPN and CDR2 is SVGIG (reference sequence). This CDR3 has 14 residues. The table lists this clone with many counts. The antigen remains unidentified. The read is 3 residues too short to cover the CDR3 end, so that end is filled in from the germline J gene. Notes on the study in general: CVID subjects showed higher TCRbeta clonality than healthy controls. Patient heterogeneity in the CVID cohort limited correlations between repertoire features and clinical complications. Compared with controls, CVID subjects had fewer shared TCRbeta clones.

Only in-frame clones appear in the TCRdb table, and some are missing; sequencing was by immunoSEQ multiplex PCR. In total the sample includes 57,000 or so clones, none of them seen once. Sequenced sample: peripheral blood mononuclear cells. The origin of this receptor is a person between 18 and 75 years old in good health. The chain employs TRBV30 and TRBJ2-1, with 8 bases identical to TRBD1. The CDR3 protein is CAWSVRNRGNEQFF. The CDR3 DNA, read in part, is TGTGCCTGGAGTGTACGAAACAGGGGGAATGAG.